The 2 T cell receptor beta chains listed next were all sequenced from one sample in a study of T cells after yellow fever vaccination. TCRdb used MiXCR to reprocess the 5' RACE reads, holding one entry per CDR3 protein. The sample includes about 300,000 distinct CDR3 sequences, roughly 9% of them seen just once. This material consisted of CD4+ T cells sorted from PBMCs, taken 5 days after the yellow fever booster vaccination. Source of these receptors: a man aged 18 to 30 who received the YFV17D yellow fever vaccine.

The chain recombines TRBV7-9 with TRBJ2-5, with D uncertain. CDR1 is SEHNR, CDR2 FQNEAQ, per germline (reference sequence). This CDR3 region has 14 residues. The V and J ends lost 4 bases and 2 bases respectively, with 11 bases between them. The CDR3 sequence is CASSSLSRQETQYF. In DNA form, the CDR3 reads TGTGCCAGCAGCTCCTTGTCCAGGCAAGAGACCCAGTACTTC.

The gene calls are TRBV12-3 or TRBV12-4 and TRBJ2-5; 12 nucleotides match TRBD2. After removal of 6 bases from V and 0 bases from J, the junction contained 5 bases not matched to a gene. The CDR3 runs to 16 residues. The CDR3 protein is CASSRLAGVYQETQYF. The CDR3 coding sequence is TGTGCCAGCAGCCGACTAGCGGGGGTGTACCAAGAGACCCAGTACTTC.